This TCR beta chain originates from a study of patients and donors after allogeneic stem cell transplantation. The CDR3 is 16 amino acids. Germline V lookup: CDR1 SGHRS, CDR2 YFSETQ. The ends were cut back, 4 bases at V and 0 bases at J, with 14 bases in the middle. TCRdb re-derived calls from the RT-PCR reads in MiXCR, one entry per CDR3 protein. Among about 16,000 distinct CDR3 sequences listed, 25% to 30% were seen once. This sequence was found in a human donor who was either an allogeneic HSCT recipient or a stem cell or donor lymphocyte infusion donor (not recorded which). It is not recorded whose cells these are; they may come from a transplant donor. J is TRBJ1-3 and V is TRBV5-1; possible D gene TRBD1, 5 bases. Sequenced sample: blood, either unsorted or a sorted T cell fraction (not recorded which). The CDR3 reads CASSPRGRGSGNTIYF. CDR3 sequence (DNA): TGCGCCAGCAGCCCGAGGGGTCGGGGCTCTGGAAACACCATATATTTT.